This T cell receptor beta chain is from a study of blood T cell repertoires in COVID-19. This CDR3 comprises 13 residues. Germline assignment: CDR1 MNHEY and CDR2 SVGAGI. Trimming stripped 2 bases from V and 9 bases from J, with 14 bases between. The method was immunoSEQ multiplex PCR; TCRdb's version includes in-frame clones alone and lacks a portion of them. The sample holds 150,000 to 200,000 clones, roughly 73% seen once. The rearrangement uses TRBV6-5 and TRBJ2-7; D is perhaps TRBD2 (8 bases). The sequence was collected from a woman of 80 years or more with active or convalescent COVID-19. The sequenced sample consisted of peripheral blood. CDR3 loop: CASSYREGARQYF. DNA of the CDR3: TGTGCCAGCAGTTACCGGGAGGGGGCGCGGCAGTACTTC.